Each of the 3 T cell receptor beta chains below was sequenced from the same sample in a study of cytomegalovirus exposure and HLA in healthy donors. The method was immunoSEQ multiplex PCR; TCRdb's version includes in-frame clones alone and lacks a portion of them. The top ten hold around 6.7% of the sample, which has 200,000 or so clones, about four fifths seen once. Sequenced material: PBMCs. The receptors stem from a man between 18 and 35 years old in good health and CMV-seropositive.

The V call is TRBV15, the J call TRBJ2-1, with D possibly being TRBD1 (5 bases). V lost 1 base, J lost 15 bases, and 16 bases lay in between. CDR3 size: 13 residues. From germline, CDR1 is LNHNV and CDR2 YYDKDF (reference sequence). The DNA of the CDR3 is TGTGCCACCAGCAGAGTGGAACAGGACGGTGGGTTCTTC. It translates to CATSRVEQDGGFF.

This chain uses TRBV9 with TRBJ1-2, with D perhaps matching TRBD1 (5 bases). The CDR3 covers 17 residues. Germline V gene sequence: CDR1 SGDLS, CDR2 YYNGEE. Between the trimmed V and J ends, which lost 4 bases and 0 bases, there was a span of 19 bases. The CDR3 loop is CASSPRFGGGANYGYTF. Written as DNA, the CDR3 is TGTGCCAGCAGCCCCCGGTTTGGGGGGGGAGCTAACTATGGCTACACCTTC.

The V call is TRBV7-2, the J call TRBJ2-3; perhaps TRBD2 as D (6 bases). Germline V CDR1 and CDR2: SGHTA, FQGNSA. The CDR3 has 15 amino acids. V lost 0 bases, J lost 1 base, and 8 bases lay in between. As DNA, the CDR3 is TGTGCCAGCAGCTTAGCAGCTAGCGGCACAGATACGCAGTATTTT. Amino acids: CASSLAASGTDTQYF.